Listed below are T cell receptor beta chains from one sample, sequenced in a study of blood T cell repertoires in COVID-19. Some clones are missing from TCRdb's copy, which holds only in-frame ones; the method was immunoSEQ multiplex PCR. The table lists just over 300,000 clones, 86% of them singletons. Sample: PBMCs or T cells enriched from blood (not recorded which). All receptors derive from a man aged 25-45 years who had recovered from COVID-19. Each CDR3 is given with its conserved first and last residue.

TRBJ1-1 TRBV5-6 CASSLLGRQNTEAFF
TRBJ1-1 TRBV30 CAWSVQGTYTEAFF
TRBJ1-1 TRBV7-9 CASRGHSINTEAFF
TRBJ2-1 TRBV19 CASSIDSGRAEQFF
TRBJ2-1 TRBV14 CASSHSRGGLFDEQFF
TRBJ2-4 TRBV18 CASSPSGRAKNIQYF
TRBJ1-1 TRBV5-1 CASKVRGNTEAFF
TRBJ2-3 TRBV24-1 CATSDFGREGRSDTQYF
TRBJ1-1 TRBV12-3/TRBV12-4 CASSLGVGAFF
TRBJ1-2 TRBV4-1 CASSTVAGRVGYTF
TRBJ2-3 TRBV27 CASSLSSLAGVGDTQYF
TRBJ2-3 TRBV2 CASSPDRGNTDTQYF
TRBJ2-1 TRBV28 CASSMLPGQGKNEQFF
TRBJ2-3 TRBV30 CAWSRAGSPEGTDTQYF
TRBJ2-1 TRBV12-5 CASGLRATSGGNEQFF
TRBJ1-3 TRBV11-2 CARSKNRALGNTIYF
TRBJ1-1 TRBV10-1 CARPQGLDTEAFF
TRBJ2-7 TRBV6-5 CASSYRLAGAYEQYF
TRBJ2-3 TRBV24-1 CATSDTRGREDTQYF
TRBJ2-3 TRBV2 CASSDLATQASDTQYF
TRBJ2-7 TRBV11-2 CASSPTGGAYEQYF
TRBJ1-1 TRBV4-2 CASSQVAGGGTEAFF
TRBJ2-1 TRBV9 CASRGGISYNEQFF
TRBJ1-1 TRBV2 CASETGVAFF
TRBJ2-7 TRBV5-1 CASSSRTGNSEQYF
TRBJ2-1 TRBV2 CASSEQTFNEQFF
TRBJ1-4 TRBV19 CASSIGNRINEKLFF
TRBJ2-5 TRBV10-3 CAIKSGEQETQYF
TRBJ2-5 TRBV7-9 CASSHRGQRNQETQYF
TRBJ2-7 TRBV7-8 CASSRQGVIAYEQYF
TRBJ2-1 TRBV15 CATSRAKAGRNEQFF
TRBJ1-2 TRBV11-3 CASSPSAADRVYGYTF
TRBJ2-7 TRBV5-6 CASSLRGFSIEQYF